The rows below give T cell receptor beta chains drawn from one sample of a study of blood T cell repertoires in COVID-19. The repertoire was sequenced with immunoSEQ multiplex PCR; TCRdb's copy has only in-frame clones and lacks some. The sample shows some 140,000 clones, around 90% of them seen only once. The sequenced sample consisted of peripheral blood. These receptors were obtained from a man between 50 and 59 years old with acute or convalescent COVID-19. Each CDR3 is given with its conserved first and last residue. The D gene is left open where the match is weak. Clone sizes are given selectively: once, few, many, or a class where the clone is expanded.

D	V	J	size	CDR3	DNA
TRBD1	TRBV3-1/TRBV3-2	TRBJ1-4	.	CASSQDRGGAHEKLFF	TGTGCCAGCAGCCAAGATCGAGGGGGCGCGCATGAAAAACTGTTTTTT
TRBD1	TRBV7-9	TRBJ2-1	.	CASSLTQGARVYNEQFF	TGTGCCAGCAGCCTCACACAGGGGGCTAGGGTTTACAATGAGCAGTTCTTC
TRBD1	TRBV19	TRBJ2-5	once	CASSIRAPGQGQETQYF	TGTGCCAGTAGTATACGGGCCCCGGGACAGGGGCAAGAGACCCAGTACTTC
TRBD2	TRBV10-3	TRBJ2-3	.	CAIRLAGGPRDTQYF	TGTGCCATCAGGCTAGCGGGGGGGCCGCGGGATACGCAGTATTTT
.	TRBV18	TRBJ2-2	.	CASSPRIGTPDTGELFF	TGTGCCAGCTCACCACGTATCGGGACTCCTGACACCGGGGAGCTGTTTTTT
.	TRBV19	TRBJ1-5	.	CASSMGGQPQHF	TGTGCCAGTAGTATGGGGGGTCAGCCCCAGCATTTT
.	TRBV7-9	TRBJ2-3	.	CASSPSGADTQYF	TGTGCCAGCAGCCCCTCTGGGGCGGATACGCAGTATTTT
.	TRBV28	TRBJ1-5	.	CASSLTNNQPQHF	TGTGCCAGCAGTCTGACAAATAATCAGCCCCAGCATTTT
.	TRBV28	TRBJ2-2	.	CASSSGQNTGELFF	TGTGCCAGCAGTTCGGGACAGAACACCGGGGAGCTGTTTTTT
.	TRBV5-4	TRBJ2-2	.	CASSSQHTNTGELFF	TGTGCCAGCAGCTCTCAACACACGAACACCGGGGAGCTGTTTTTT
.	TRBV3-1/TRBV3-2	TRBJ2-3	.	CASSQGRFKYF	TGTGCCAGCAGCCAAGGGAGGTTTAAGTATTTT
.	TRBV4-2	TRBJ1-2	few	CASSQEGSPNYGYTF	TGTGCCAGCAGCCAAGAGGGCAGCCCTAACTATGGCTACACCTTC
TRBD2	TRBV29-1	TRBJ2-2	.	CSVARLAGGTGELFF	TGCAGCGTTGCCAGACTAGCGGGAGGAACCGGGGAGCTGTTTTTT
.	TRBV7-9	TRBJ2-7	.	CASSLGGRQGSNEQYF	TGTGCCAGCAGCTTAGGGGGGCGGCAGGGGAGTAACGAGCAGTACTTC